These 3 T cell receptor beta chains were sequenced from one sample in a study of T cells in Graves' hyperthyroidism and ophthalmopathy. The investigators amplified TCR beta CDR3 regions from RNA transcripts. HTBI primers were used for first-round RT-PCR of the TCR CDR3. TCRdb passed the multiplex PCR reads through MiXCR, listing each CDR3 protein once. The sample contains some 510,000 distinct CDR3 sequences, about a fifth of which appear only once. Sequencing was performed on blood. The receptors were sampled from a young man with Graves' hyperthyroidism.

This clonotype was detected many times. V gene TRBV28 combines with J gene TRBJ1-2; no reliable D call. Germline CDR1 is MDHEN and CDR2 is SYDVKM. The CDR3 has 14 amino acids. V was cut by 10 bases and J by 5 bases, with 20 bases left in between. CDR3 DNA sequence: TGTGCCATCAAGCGGGCAGGTGGTATGTATGGCTACACCTTC. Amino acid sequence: CAIKRAGGMYGYTF.

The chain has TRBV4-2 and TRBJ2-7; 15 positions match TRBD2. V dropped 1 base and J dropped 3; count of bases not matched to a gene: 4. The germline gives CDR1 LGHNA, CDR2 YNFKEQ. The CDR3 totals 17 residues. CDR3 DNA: TGTGCCAGCAGCCAAGGGACTAGCGGGAGGGAGTACTACGAGCAGTACTTC. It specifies CASSQGTSGREYYEQYF.

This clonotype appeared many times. CDR3 nucleotide sequence: TGTGCCAGTAGTGAGGGTGGCCCCTACGAGCAGTACTTC. It codes for CASSEGGPYEQYF. This chain uses TRBV19 with TRBJ2-7, with D perhaps matching TRBD2 (5 bases). Between the trimmed V and J ends, which lost 5 bases and 2 bases, there was a span of 10 bases. The CDR3 length is 13 residues. CDR1 and CDR2 from the germline V gene are LNHDA and SQIVND (reference sequence).